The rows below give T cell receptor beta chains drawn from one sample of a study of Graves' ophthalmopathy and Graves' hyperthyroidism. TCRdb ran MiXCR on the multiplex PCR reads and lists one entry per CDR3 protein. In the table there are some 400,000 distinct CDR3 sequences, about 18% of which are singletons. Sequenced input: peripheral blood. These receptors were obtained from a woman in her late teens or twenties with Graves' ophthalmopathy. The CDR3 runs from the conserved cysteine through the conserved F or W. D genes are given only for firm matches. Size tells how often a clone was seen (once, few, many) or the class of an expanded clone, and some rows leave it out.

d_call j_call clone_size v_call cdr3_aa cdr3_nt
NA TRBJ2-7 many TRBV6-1 CASSAVDYYEQYF TGTGCCAGCAGCGCGGTGGACTATTACGAGCAGTACTTC
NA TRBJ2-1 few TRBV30 CAWSYYNEQFF TGTGCCTGGAGTTATTACAATGAGCAGTTCTTC
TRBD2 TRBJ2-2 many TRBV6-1 CASSEPGGEGTGELFF TGTGCCAGCAGTGAACCTGGGGGGGAGGGCACCGGGGAGCTGTTTTTT
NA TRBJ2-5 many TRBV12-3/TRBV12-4 CASSFLAAQETQYF TGTGCCAGCAGTTTTTTGGCGGCCCAAGAGACCCAGTACTTC
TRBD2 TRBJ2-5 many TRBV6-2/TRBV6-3 CASSSIAGGRGTQYF TGTGCCAGCAGTTCCATAGCGGGAGGGCGGGGGACCCAGTACTTC
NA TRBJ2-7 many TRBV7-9 CASSAAGLLYEQYF TGTGCCAGCAGCGCCGCGGGTCTCCTCTACGAGCAGTACTTC
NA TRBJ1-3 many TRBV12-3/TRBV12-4 CASSPPQGHSGNTIYF TGTGCCAGCAGTCCCCCCCAGGGCCACTCTGGAAACACCATATATTTT
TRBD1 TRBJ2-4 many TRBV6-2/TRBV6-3 CASSSTPTGIGNIQYF TGTGCCAGCAGTTCCACACCGACAGGGATTGGAAACATTCAGTACTTC
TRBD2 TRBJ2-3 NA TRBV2 CASRDSGRVTDTQYF TGTGCCAGTCGAGACAGCGGGAGGGTCACAGATACGCAGTATTTT
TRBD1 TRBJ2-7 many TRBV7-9 CASSSPQGASYEQYF TGTGCCAGCAGCTCACCACAGGGGGCTTCTTACGAGCAGTACTTC
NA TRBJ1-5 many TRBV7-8 CASSLARGWPQHF TGTGCCAGCAGCTTAGCGAGGGGGTGGCCCCAGCATTTT
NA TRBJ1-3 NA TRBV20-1 CSASRTGIYSGNTIYF TGCAGTGCTAGCCGCACGGGGATTTACTCTGGAAACACCATATATTTT
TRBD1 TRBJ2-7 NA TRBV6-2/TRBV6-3 CASSYLPAGGYEQYF TGTGCCAGCAGTTACCTCCCGGCAGGGGGCTACGAGCAGTACTTC
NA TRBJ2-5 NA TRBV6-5 CASSYQGGAVQENQYF TGTGCCAGCAGTTATCAAGGAGGAGCGGTCCAAGAGAACCAGTACTTC
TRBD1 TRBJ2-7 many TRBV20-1 CSASNFRGRLGYEQYF TGCAGTGCTAGCAACTTCAGGGGGCGGCTGGGCTACGAGCAGTACTTC
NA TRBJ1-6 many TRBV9 CASSVARGDNSPLHF TGTGCCAGCAGCGTAGCGAGGGGAGATAATTCACCCCTCCACTTT
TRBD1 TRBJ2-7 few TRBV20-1 CSAGGTRGQGSYEQYF TGCAGTGCGGGAGGGACCCGGGGACAGGGTTCCTACGAGCAGTACTTC
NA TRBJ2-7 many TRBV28 CASSFAGTTQHYEQYF TGTGCCAGCAGTTTCGCCGGGACAACCCAACACTACGAGCAGTACTTC
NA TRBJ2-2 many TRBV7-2 CASTHLMTGELFF TGTGCCAGCACCCACCTAATGACCGGGGAGCTGTTTTTT
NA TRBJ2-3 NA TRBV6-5 CASSYSETGHTDTQYF TGTGCCAGCAGTTACTCGGAAACAGGCCACACAGATACGCAGTATTTT
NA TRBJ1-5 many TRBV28 CASSFEGNQPQHF TGTGCCAGCAGTTTTGAAGGGAATCAGCCCCAGCATTTT
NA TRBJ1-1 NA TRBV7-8 CASSLEEGRWVNTEAFF TGTGCCAGCAGCCTCGAGGAGGGGCGGTGGGTGAACACTGAAGCTTTCTTT
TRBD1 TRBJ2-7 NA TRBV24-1 CATSDPDRDRVSYEQYF TGTGCCACCAGTGATCCTGACCGGGACAGGGTATCCTACGAGCAGTACTTC
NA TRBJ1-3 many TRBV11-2 CASSSVGDIRFGNTIYF TGTGCCAGCAGCTCAGTTGGGGACATCCGCTTTGGAAACACCATATATTTT
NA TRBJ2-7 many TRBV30 CAWSRRRGGRGYYEQYF TGTGCCTGGAGCCGCCGGAGAGGGGGGCGGGGGTACTACGAGCAGTACTTC
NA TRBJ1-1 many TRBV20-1 CSARDLETPNTEAFF TGCAGTGCTAGAGATCTGGAGACCCCGAACACTGAAGCTTTCTTT
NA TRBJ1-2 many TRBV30 CAWSVREANPRGDGYTF TGTGCCTGGAGTGTAAGGGAGGCCAACCCCAGAGGTGATGGCTACACCTTC
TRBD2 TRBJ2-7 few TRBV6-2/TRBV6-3 CASRLLAGAYEQYF TGTGCCAGCAGGCTACTAGCGGGAGCCTACGAGCAGTACTTC
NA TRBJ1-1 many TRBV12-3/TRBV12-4 CASSSGGVKAFF TGTGCCAGCAGTTCTGGGGGGGTAAAAGCTTTCTTT
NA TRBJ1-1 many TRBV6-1 CASSAGTKAFF TGTGCCAGCAGTGCCGGGACGAAGGCTTTCTTT
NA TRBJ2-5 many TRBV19 CASSQWGAETQYF TGTGCCAGTAGCCAATGGGGGGCGGAGACCCAGTACTTC
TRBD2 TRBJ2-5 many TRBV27 CASSQRLAGGRMAQETQYF TGTGCCAGCAGTCAAAGACTAGCGGGGGGACGAATGGCTCAAGAGACCCAGTACTTC
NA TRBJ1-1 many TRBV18 CASSPDAGTEAFF TGTGCCAGCTCACCAGATGCCGGGACTGAAGCTTTCTTT